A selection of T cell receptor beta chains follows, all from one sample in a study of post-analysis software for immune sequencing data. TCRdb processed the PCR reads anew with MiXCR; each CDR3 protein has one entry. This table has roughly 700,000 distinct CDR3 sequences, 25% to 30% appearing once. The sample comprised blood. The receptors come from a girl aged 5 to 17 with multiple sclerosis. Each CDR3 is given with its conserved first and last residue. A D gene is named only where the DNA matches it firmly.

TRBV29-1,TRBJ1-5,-,CSVWELDQPQHF
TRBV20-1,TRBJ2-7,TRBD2,CSAEKFGTSGHYEQYF
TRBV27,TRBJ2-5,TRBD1,CASSDREETQYF
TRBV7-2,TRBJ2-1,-,CASSSQGGQFF
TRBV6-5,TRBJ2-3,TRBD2,CASSYSGSGSSTDTQYF
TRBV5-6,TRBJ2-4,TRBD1,CASSVWDSLAKNIQYF
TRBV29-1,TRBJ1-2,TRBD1,CSAGLLVTGGDGYTF
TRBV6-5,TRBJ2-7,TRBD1,CASSYTQGDHEQYF
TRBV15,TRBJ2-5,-,CATSRGPGQETQYF
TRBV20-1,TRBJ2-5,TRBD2,CSARDLAREPQETQYF
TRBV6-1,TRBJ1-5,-,CASSEGRGLSQPQHF
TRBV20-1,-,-,CSAPRLYEQYF
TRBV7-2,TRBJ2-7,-,CASSLDSSRPYEQYF
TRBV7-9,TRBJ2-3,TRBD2,CASSLGTSGPPVDTQYF
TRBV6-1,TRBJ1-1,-,CASIPTAGRTEAFF
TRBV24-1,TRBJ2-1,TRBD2,CATSPVAGLNNEQFF
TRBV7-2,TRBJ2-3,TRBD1,CASSTEGRGWDTQYF
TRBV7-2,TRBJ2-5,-,CARASRGQETQYF
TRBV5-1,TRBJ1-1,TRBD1,CASSGGQGNTEAFF
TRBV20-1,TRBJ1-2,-,CSALPRAGYGYTF
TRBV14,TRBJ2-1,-,CASSHPDPNEDEQFF
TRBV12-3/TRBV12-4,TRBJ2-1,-,CASSLERVSYNEQFF
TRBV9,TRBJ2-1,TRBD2,CASSQAGAQAGNEQFF
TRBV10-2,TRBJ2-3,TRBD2,CASSGTSGGAGSVTDTQYF
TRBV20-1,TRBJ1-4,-,CSVLPPLATNEKLFF
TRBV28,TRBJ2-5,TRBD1,CASSLLGQSGETQYF
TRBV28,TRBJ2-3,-,CASRRGFGSDTQYF
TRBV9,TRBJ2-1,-,CASSARAERLVNEQFF
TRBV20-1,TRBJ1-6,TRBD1,CSANGQGFNSPLHF
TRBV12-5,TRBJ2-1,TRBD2,CASGLGLAGDEQFF
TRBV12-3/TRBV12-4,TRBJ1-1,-,CASSSATQVNTEAFF
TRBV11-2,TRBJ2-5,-,CASSRGTTFVGEQYF
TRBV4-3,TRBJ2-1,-,CASSRGAGDNEQFF
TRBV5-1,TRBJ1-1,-,CASSRRDPQGAGGAFF
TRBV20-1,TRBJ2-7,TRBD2,CSASTLAGKFYEQYF
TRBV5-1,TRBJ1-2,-,CASSDKTGSNYGYTF
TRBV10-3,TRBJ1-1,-,CAIKRQMNTEAFF
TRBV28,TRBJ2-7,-,CASSLARTPGEQYF
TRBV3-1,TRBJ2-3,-,CASSLILGGDTQYF